This T cell receptor (beta chain) appears in the sequencing data of a study of T cell responses to AZD1222 COVID-19 vaccine. Assay: immunoSEQ multiplex PCR; the TCRdb copy retains only in-frame clones and omits some. Among about 180,000 clones listed, 90% were seen once. To note about this clone: What it recognizes is unknown.

V shed 4 bases and J shed 9 bases, with 10 bases lying between them. Germline-derived CDR1 and CDR2 are SGHDN and FVKESK. The CDR3 extends over 13 amino acids. Study outcomes and limitations: Scientists sampled the repertoires only once the peak T cell response had passed.

The receptor comes from an adult in good health. The rearrangement links TRBV14 to TRBJ1-6; D is perhaps TRBD1 (5 bases). Sequenced material: peripheral blood, taken on day 0 of AZD1222 vaccination. CDR3 residues: CASSPRGSSPLHF. The CDR3 DNA follows: TGTGCCAGCAGCCCACGGGGGAGTTCACCCCTCCACTTT.